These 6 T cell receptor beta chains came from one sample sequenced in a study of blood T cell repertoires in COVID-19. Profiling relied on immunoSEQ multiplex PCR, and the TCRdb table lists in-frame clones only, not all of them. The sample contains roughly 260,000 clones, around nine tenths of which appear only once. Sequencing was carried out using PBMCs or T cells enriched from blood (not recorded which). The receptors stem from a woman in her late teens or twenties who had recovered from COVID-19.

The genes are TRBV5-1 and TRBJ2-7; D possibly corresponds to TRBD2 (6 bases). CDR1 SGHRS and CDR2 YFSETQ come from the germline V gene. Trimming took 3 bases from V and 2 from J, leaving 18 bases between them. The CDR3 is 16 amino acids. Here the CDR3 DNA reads TGCGCCAGCAGCTCTCTCCTCGGGACTGCCACCTACGAGCAGTACTTC. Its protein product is CASSSLLGTATYEQYF.

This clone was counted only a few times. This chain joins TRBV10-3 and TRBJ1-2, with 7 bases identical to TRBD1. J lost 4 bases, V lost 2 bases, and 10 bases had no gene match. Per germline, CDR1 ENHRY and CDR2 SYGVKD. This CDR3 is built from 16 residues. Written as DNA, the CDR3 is TGTGCCATCAGTGAGGTCTCAGGGGGACAAGCCTATGGCTACACCTTC. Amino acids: CAISEVSGGQAYGYTF.

For the CDR3, the DNA is TGTGCCAGCAGCGTAGGAAATAGTTTTTCGTCTCAGTACTTC. Protein sequence: CASSVGNSFSSQYF. The chain couples TRBV9 to TRBJ2-4; D remains unclear. CDR3 size: 14 residues. The germline CDR1 and CDR2 sequences are SGDLS and YYNGEE. Trimming removed 0 bases at V and 12 bases at J, with 16 bases between.

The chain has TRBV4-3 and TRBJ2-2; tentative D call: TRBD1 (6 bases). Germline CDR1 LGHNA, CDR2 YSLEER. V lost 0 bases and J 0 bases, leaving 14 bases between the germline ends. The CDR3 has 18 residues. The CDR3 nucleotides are TGCGCCAGCAGCCAAGATCGACAGGTTGCAACGAACACCGGGGAGCTGTTTTTT. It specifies CASSQDRQVATNTGELFF.

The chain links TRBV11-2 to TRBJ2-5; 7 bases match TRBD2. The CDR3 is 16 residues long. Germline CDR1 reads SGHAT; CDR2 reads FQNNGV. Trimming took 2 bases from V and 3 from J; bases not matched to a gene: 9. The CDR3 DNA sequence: TGTGCCAGCAGCTTATCGTCCTCTAGCGGAGAAGAGACCCAGTACTTC. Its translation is CASSLSSSSGEETQYF.

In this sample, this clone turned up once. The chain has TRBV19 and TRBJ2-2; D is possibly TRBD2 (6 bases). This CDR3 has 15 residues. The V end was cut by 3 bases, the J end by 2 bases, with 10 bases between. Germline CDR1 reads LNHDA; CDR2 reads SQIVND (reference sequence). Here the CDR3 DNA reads TGTGCCAGTAGTATTTTTGGACTAAACACCGGGGAGCTGTTTTTT. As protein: CASSIFGLNTGELFF.